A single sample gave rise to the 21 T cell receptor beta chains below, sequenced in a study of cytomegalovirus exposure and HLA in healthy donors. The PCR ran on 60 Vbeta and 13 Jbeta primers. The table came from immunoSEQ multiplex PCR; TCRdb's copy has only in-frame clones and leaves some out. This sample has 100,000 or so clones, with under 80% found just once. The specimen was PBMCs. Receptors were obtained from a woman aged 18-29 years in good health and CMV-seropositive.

The CDR3 here is CASSSNRAAYEQYF. CDR3 sequence (DNA): TGTGCCAGCAGCTCCAACAGGGCAGCCTACGAGCAGTACTTC. The chain employs TRBV7-2 and TRBJ2-7, with D possibly being TRBD1 (6 bases). Germline V gives CDR1 SGHTA, CDR2 FQGNSA. CDR3 length: 14 amino acids. Trimming removed 4 bases at V and 2 bases at J, with 12 bases between.

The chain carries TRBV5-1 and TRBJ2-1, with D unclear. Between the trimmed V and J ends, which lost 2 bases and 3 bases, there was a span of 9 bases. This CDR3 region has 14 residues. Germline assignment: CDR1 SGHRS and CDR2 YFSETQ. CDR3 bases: TGCGCCAGCAGCTTCGCGAGTTACTACAATGAGCAGTTCTTC. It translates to CASSFASYYNEQFF.

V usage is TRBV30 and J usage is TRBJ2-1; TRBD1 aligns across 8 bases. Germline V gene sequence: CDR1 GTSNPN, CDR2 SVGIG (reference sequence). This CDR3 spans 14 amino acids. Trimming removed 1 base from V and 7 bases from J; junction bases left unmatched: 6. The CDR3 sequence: CAWSGNRGWNEQFF. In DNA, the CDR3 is TGTGCCTGGAGTGGAAACAGGGGGTGGAATGAGCAGTTCTTC. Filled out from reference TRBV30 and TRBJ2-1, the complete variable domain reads SQTIHQWPATLVQPVGSPLSLECTVEGTSNPNLYWYRQAAGRGLQLLFYSVGIGQISSEVPQNLSASRPQDRQFILSSKKLLLSDSGFYLCAWSGNRGWNEQFFGPGTRLTVL.

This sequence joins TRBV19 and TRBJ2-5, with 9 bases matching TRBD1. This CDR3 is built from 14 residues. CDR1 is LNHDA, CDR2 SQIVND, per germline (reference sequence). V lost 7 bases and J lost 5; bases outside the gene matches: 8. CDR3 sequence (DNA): TGTGCCAGTATCGGACAGGGGAGAGGGGAGACCCAGTACTTC. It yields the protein CASIGQGRGETQYF.

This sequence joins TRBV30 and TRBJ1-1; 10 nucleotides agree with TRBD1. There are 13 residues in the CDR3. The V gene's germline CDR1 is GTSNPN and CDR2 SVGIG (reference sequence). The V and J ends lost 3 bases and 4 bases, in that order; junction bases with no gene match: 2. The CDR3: CAWRGQGGTEAFF. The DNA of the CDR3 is TGTGCCTGGAGAGGACAGGGGGGCACTGAAGCTTTCTTT.

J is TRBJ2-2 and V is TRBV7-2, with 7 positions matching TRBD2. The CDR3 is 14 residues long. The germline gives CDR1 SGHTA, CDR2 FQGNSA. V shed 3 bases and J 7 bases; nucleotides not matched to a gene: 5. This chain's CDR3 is CASSFSGGDGELFF. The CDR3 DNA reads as TGTGCCAGCAGCTTCTCGGGAGGTGACGGGGAGCTGTTTTTT.

DNA for the CDR3: TGTGCCAGCAGGGTCGGACAGGCCTTCCAAGAGACCCAGTACTTC. Its translation is CASRVGQAFQETQYF. The rearrangement uses TRBV6-5 and TRBJ2-5; 7 bases match TRBD1. After removal of 6 bases from V and 1 base from J, the junction contained 8 bases not matched to a gene. The CDR3 sequence is 15 residues long. Per germline, CDR1 MNHEY and CDR2 SVGAGI.

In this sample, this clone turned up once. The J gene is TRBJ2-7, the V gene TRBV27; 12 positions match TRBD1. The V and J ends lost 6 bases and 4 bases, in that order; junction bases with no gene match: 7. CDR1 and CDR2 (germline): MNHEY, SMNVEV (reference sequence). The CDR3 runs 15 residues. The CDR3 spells CASSLGGQGAYEQYF. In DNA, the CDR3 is TGTGCCAGCAGCCTAGGGGGACAGGGGGCGTACGAGCAGTACTTC.

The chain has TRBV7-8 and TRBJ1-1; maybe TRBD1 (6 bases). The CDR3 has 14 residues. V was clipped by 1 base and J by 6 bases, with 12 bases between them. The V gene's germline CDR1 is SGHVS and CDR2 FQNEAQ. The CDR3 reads CASSLEPDSSEAFF. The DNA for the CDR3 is TGTGCCAGCAGCTTAGAACCGGACAGTTCTGAAGCTTTCTTT.

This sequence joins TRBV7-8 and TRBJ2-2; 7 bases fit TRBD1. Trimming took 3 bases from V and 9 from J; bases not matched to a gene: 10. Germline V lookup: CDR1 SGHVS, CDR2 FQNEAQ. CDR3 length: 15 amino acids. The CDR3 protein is CASSFEGARNRELFF. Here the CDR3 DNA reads TGTGCCAGCAGCTTTGAGGGGGCCCGAAACCGGGAGCTGTTTTTT.

CDR3 loop: CASSHIRSYEQYF. The CDR3 bases are TGTGCCAGCAGCCATATACGGTCCTACGAGCAGTACTTC. The chain is built from TRBV5-6 and TRBJ2-7; unclear D gene. The V end lost 4 bases, the J end lost 1 base, and 9 bases lay between the germline ends. Per the germline V gene, CDR1 is SGHDT and CDR2 is YYEEEE. The CDR3 has 13 residues.

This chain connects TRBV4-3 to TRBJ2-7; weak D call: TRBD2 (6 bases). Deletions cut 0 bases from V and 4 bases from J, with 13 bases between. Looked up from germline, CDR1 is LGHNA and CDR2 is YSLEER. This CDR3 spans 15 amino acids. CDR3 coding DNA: TGCGCCAGCAGCCAAGATGGAGGGAAGGTGTACGAGCAGTACTTC. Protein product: CASSQDGGKVYEQYF.

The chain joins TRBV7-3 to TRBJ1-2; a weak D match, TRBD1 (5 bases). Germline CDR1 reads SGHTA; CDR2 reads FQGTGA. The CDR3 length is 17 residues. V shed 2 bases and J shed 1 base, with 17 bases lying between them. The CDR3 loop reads CASSLGPTRDGNYGYTF. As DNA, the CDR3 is TGTGCCAGCAGCTTAGGGCCTACCAGGGATGGTAACTATGGCTACACCTTC.

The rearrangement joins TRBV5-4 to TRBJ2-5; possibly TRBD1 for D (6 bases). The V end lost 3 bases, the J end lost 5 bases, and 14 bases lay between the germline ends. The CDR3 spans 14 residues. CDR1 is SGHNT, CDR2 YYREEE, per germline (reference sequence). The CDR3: CASSWGGGGETQYF. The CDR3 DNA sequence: TGTGCCAGCAGCTGGGGTGGGGGCGGGGAGACCCAGTACTTC.

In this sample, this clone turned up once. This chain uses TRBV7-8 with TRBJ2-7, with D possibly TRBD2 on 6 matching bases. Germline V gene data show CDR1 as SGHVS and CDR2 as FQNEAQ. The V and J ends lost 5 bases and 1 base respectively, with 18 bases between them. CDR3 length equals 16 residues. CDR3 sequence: CASSPSTGTSSYEQYF. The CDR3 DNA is TGTGCCAGCAGCCCATCAACCGGGACTTCTTCCTACGAGCAGTACTTC. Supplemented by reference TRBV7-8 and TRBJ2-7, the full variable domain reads GAGVSQSPRYKVAKRGQDVALRCDPISGHVSLFWYQQALGQGPEFLTYFQNEAQLDKSGLPSDRFFAERPEGSVSTLKIQRTQQEDSAVYLCASSPSTGTSSYEQYFGPGTRLTVT.

The CDR3 bases are TGTGCCAGCAGTGGGGAGACAGCGGGGGGCGGGGAGCTGTTTTTT. This encodes CASSGETAGGGELFF. The chain joins TRBV2 to TRBJ2-2; 9 nucleotides match TRBD2. V shed 4 bases and J 7 bases; nucleotides not matched to a gene: 7. CDR1 and CDR2 (germline): SNHLY, FYNNEI. CDR3 length equals 15 residues. Complete variable domain (other parts from reference TRBV2 and TRBJ2-2): EPEVTQTPSHQVTQMGQEVILRCVPISNHLYFYWYRQILGQKVEFLVSFYNNEISEKSEIFDDQFSVERPDGSNFTLKIRSTKLEDSAMYFCASSGETAGGGELFFGEGSRLTVL.

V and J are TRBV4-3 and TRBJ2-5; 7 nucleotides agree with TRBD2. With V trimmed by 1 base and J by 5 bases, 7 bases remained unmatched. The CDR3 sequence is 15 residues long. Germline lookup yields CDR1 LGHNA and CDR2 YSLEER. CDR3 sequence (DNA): TGCGCCAGCAGCCAAGTTTTGCGGGAGTGGGAGACCCAGTACTTC. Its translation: CASSQVLREWETQYF.

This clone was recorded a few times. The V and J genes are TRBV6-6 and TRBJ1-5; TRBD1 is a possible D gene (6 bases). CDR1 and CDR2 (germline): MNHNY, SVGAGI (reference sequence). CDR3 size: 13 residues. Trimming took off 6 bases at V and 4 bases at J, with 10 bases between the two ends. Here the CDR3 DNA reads TGTGCCAGCAGACAGGGATCAAATCAGCCCCAGCATTTT. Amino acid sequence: CASRQGSNQPQHF.

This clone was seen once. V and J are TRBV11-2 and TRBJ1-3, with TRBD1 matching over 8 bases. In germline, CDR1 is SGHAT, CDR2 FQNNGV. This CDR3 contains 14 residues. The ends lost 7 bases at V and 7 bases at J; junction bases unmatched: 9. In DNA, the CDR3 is TGTGCCAGCACTTCCGGGACAGGCGGGAACACCATATATTTT. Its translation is CASTSGTGGNTIYF.

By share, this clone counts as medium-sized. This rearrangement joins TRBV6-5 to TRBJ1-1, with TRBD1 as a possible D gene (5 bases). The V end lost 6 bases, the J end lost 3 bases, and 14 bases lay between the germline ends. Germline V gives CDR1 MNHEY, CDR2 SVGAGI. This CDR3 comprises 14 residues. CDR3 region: CASSTQDSYTEAFF. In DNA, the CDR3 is TGTGCCAGCAGCACGCAAGACAGCTACACTGAAGCTTTCTTT.

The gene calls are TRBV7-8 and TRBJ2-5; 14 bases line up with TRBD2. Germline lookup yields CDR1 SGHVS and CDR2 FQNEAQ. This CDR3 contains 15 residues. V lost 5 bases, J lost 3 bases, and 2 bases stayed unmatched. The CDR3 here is CASSQGLAGEETQYF. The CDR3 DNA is TGTGCCAGCAGCCAGGGACTAGCGGGGGAAGAGACCCAGTACTTC.